This T cell receptor beta chain is from a study of blood T cell repertoires in COVID-19. This table comes from immunoSEQ multiplex PCR, and its TCRdb copy is limited to in-frame clones, with some not included. The table has a few hundred thousand clones, around 87% seen once; the top ten hold roughly 2%. Sequencing input: PBMCs or T cells enriched from blood (not recorded which). The receptor comes from a man aged 35 to 55 in a cohort exposed to, infected with or recovered from COVID-19 (not recorded which).

The CDR3 nucleotides read TGTGCCAGCAGTGAAGCGCCGGGACTGTACAATGAGCAGTTCTTC. Its translation: CASSEAPGLYNEQFF. The genes are TRBV6-1 and TRBJ2-1, with D perhaps matching TRBD2 (6 bases). The germline V gene has CDR1 MNHNS and CDR2 SASEGT. Trimming pared 0 bases from V and 4 bases from J, leaving 10 bases between. This CDR3 is 15 amino acids long.